The 9 T cell receptor beta chains presented below share a single source sample, sequenced in a study of T cells in Graves' hyperthyroidism and ophthalmopathy. Researchers amplified the TCR beta CDR3 regions from RNA transcripts. HTBI primers were used for first-round RT-PCR of the TCR CDR3. Via MiXCR, TCRdb re-called the multiplex PCR reads, giving one row per CDR3 protein. The sample records 700,000 or so distinct CDR3 sequences, around 15% being singletons. Input material: blood. All receptors derive from a woman in her fifties or sixties with Graves' ophthalmopathy.

There are many counts of this clonotype. This sequence joins TRBV20-1 and TRBJ2-5, with 7 bases identical to TRBD1. The junction had 7 bases not matched to a gene; V was cut back by 6 bases and J by 3 bases. CDR1 and CDR2 (germline): DFQATT, SNEGSKA (reference sequence). The CDR3 sequence is 13 residues long. The CDR3 DNA reads TGCAGTGCCGAAGGGGGCCGGGAAGAGACCCAGTACTTC. This sequence encodes CSAEGGREETQYF.

This clonotype was counted at least ten times. The V call is TRBV12-3 or TRBV12-4, the J call TRBJ2-1; 9 bases are a match to TRBD2. The CDR3 consists of 15 residues. V lost 6 bases to trimming and J lost 6 bases; unmatched junction nucleotides: 9. For the CDR3, the DNA is TGTGCCAGCAGCAGAGGACTAGCGACAAGCAATGAGCAGTTCTTC. Translated: CASSRGLATSNEQFF.

This clonotype has a count of ten or more. The chain uses TRBV10-3 and TRBJ1-1, with 7 bases that match TRBD1. J lost 1 base, V lost 4 bases, and 3 bases had no gene match. The CDR3 contains 14 residues. Germline V gene lookup returns CDR1 ENHRY and CDR2 SYGVKD. The CDR3 DNA follows: TGTGCCATCAGTGGGGACAGTAAGAACACTGAAGCTTTCTTT. Translation: CAISGDSKNTEAFF.

J is TRBJ2-3 and V is TRBV9, with D possibly TRBD1 on 7 matching bases. Trimming pared 1 base from V and 0 bases from J, leaving 15 bases between. Germline V gene data show CDR1 as SGDLS and CDR2 as YYNGEE. The CDR3 spans 17 residues. CDR3 residues: CASSVRTGGVSTDTQYF. In DNA form, the CDR3 reads TGTGCCAGCAGCGTACGGACAGGAGGGGTTAGCACAGATACGCAGTATTTT.

This clonotype appeared many times. The chain links TRBV5-1 to TRBJ2-1; a weak D match, TRBD1 (6 bases). Germline loops: CDR1 SGHRS, CDR2 YFSETQ. V was pared by 4 bases and J by 5 bases, with 13 bases between. The CDR3 totals 14 residues. CDR3 residues: CASSATQGNNEQFF. The CDR3 DNA sequence: TGCGCCAGCAGCGCCACACAGGGTAACAATGAGCAGTTCTTC.

At least ten counts were recorded for this clonotype. This chain links TRBV5-1 with TRBJ2-1; D not certain. The V end lost 4 bases, the J end lost 7 bases, and 12 bases lay between the germline ends. The CDR3 spans 13 residues. In germline, CDR1 is SGHRS, CDR2 YFSETQ. CDR3 amino acids: CASSPKGPNEQFF. CDR3 in DNA: TGCGCCAGCAGCCCCAAGGGCCCGAATGAGCAGTTCTTC.

This clonotype was seen a few times. The chain recombines TRBV4-2 with TRBJ2-4; no firm D call. The CDR3 consists of 16 residues. The germline V and J ends were trimmed by 0 bases and 3 bases, with 12 bases remaining between them. The germline V gene has CDR1 LGHNA and CDR2 YNFKEQ. CDR3 region: CASSQEYRQVKNIQYF. The CDR3 DNA sequence: TGTGCCAGCAGCCAAGAATATCGGCAGGTCAAAAACATTCAGTACTTC.

This chain joins TRBV18 and TRBJ1-4; D remains ambiguous. CDR1 is KGHSH, CDR2 LQKENI, per germline. The CDR3 extends over 18 amino acids. The V and J ends lost 4 bases and 2 bases respectively, with 20 bases between them. Here the CDR3 reads CASSLIPLSEATNEKLFF. CDR3 DNA sequence: TGTGCCAGCTCACTCATTCCCCTTTCAGAGGCCACTAATGAAAAACTGTTTTTT. Looking up the rest from reference TRBV18 and TRBJ1-4 gives the full variable domain: NAGVMQNPRHLVRRRGQEARLRCSPMKGHSHVYWYRQLPEEGLKFMVYLQKENIIDESGMPKERFSAEFPKEGPSILRIQQVVRGDSAAYFCASSLIPLSEATNEKLFFGSGTQLSVL.

This clonotype appeared many times. CDR3 nucleotide sequence: TGTGCCAGCAGCTTAGCCGGACTAGCGGGTCTATACGAGCAGTACTTC. Translation gives CASSLAGLAGLYEQYF. The V and J genes are TRBV5-5 and TRBJ2-7, with 11 bases fitting TRBD2. Germline CDR1 reads SGHKS; CDR2 reads YYEKEE (reference sequence). The CDR3 has 16 residues. V shed 2 bases and J 4 bases; nucleotides not matched to a gene: 8.